This T cell receptor (beta chain) was sequenced during a study of blood T cells in healthy people across ages. Findings and limits, study-wide: The CMV status of each donor remained undetermined, and this could have confounded shifts in expanded clonotypes. Per million T cells, the diversity of TCR beta decreased roughly linearly as age advanced. Diversity was estimated from one million T cells, and these estimates were considered underestimates.

Using a J-beta primer mix together with a sample-barcoded 5' primer, a second PCR was run for roughly 7 to 12 cycles. TCRdb called the 5' RACE reads again in MiXCR, with one record for every CDR3 protein. The profile shows fewer than 2,000,000 distinct CDR3 sequences, 35% to 50% of them singletons. On this clonotype: Antigen specificity is unknown.

Germline V gives CDR1 SGHRS, CDR2 YFSETQ. The CDR3 is 13 amino acids. The germline V and J ends were trimmed by 1 base and 13 bases, with 15 bases remaining between them. The chain couples TRBV5-1 to TRBJ2-4; D might be TRBD1 (6 bases). The sample consisted of blood. This clonotype was sampled from a human donor in good health. The CDR3 nucleotides read TGCGCCAGCAGCTTGTGGAACAGGGACAAGCAGTACTTC. Translated: CASSLWNRDKQYF. Variable domain in full (rest from reference TRBV5-1 and TRBJ2-4): KAGVTQTPRYLIKTRGQQVTLSCSPISGHRSVSWYQQTPGQGLQFLFEYFSETQRNKGNFPGRFSGRQFSNSRSEMNVSTLELGDSALYLCASSLWNRDKQYFGAGTRLSVL.